This is a list of T cell receptor beta chains from one sample in a study of beta chain features in type 1 diabetes. Sequenced by immunoSEQ multiplex PCR; TCRdb stores in-frame clones only, minus some. The repertoire holds 120,000 or so clones, 15% to 20% seen once, with 2.6% in the top ten. Sequenced: central memory CD4+ T cells from blood. The source is a man aged 18 to 35 with type 1 diabetes. Each CDR3 is given with its conserved first and last residue. The D gene is left open where the match is weak. Clone size is given for some rows only: seen once, a few or many times, or a class if the clone is expanded.

v_call	j_call	clone_size	d_call	cdr3_length	cdr3_nt	cdr3_aa
TRBV10-3	TRBJ2-3	few	TRBD2	16	TGTGCCATCAGTGACCACCCAGCGGGGGCATTGAATACGCAGTATTTT	CAISDHPAGALNTQYF
TRBV4-1	TRBJ1-2	few	TRBD1	15	TGCGCCAGCAGCCAACGACAGGGGCTAGACTATGGCTACACCTTC	CASSQRQGLDYGYTF
TRBV29-1	TRBJ2-3	few	-	13	TGCAGCGTTGAGACAGGAGGCACAGATACGCAGTATTTT	CSVETGGTDTQYF
TRBV5-4	TRBJ2-7	few	-	14	TGTGCCAGCAGCTTAGAGGGTACCACCTACGAGCAGTACTTC	CASSLEGTTYEQYF
TRBV6-1	TRBJ2-5	many	-	13	TGTGCCAGCATGAGGGAAGCCCAAGAGACCCAGTACTTC	CASMREAQETQYF
TRBV7-9	TRBJ2-1	-	TRBD2	16	TGTGCCAGCAGCTTAGCCCTAGCGGGCGAGTACAATGAGCAGTTCTTC	CASSLALAGEYNEQFF
TRBV29-1	TRBJ2-3	many	-	15	TGCAGCGTAAACTCTCAGGGGACCAGCACAGATACGCAGTATTTT	CSVNSQGTSTDTQYF
TRBV7-9	TRBJ2-7	many	-	13	TGTGCCAGCAGCTTAACGCAGTCCTACGAGCAGTACTTC	CASSLTQSYEQYF
TRBV25-1	TRBJ2-5	-	TRBD1	18	TGTGCCAGCAGTGAACTCCCCCAGAGGACAGGGGGTAAGGAGACCCAGTACTTC	CASSELPQRTGGKETQYF
TRBV5-1	TRBJ1-1	-	-	15	TGCGCCAGCAGCTTGGTCGACAGAGATAACACTGAAGCTTTCTTT	CASSLVDRDNTEAFF
TRBV30	TRBJ1-6	few	TRBD1	14	TGTGCCTGGAGTGTCAAAACAGGGGGGACACCCCTCCACTTT	CAWSVKTGGTPLHF
TRBV11-2	TRBJ2-5	few	-	13	TGTGCCAGCAGCCAAAGGGCGGAAGAGACCCAGTACTTC	CASSQRAEETQYF
TRBV6-5	TRBJ2-1	few	TRBD1	14	TGTGCCAGCAGTCTGGGACAGGTATACAATGAGCAGTTCTTC	CASSLGQVYNEQFF
TRBV30	TRBJ2-7	few	-	13	TGTGCCTGGGGTCCTAAGGGGTCCTACGAGCAGTACTTC	CAWGPKGSYEQYF
TRBV7-2	TRBJ1-6	-	TRBD1	16	TGTGCCAGCAGCTTAGTGGGGACAGGGGGTAATTCACCCCTCCACTTT	CASSLVGTGGNSPLHF
TRBV30	TRBJ1-1	-	-	16	TGTGCCTGGAGTGTACCGCGGGGATCGTGGAACACTGAAGCTTTCTTT	CAWSVPRGSWNTEAFF
TRBV7-6	TRBJ1-3	once	-	14	TGTGCCAGCAGCTTACAATACTCTGGAAACACCATATATTTT	CASSLQYSGNTIYF
TRBV7-2	TRBJ2-2	many	TRBD2	16	TGTGCCAGCAGCAAAGTCCCAGCGGGAGGGACCGGGGAGCTGTTTTTT	CASSKVPAGGTGELFF
TRBV29-1	TRBJ2-7	few	-	11	TGCAGCGTCGATAGAGGTCTGAAGCAGTACTTC	CSVDRGLKQYF
TRBV7-7	TRBJ2-7	many	-	16	TGTGCTAGCAGCCCTTCTAACGGGACCAGGGGTGACGAGCAGTACTTC	CASSPSNGTRGDEQYF
TRBV7-2	TRBJ1-1	few	-	14	TGTGCCAGCAGCTTAGGTCCGGCGAACACTGAAGCTTTCTTT	CASSLGPANTEAFF
TRBV19	TRBJ2-4	-	-	16	TGTGCCAGTAGCAACGGCGGGACAGATGGGGAAAACATTCAGTACTTC	CASSNGGTDGENIQYF